The sequence of this TCR beta chain was determined in a study of spatial heterogeneity in lung cancer. Looking at the study overall: Sequencing consistently turned up more beta-chain sequences than alpha-chain sequences. Across the raw uncorrected reads, a unique TCR and UMI combination was observed, on average, more than ten times. Study conclusions and caveats: Higher tumor mutation counts went along with higher counts of expanded intratumoral alpha and beta TCRs.

Every TCR cDNA molecule bore its own unique molecular identifier. TCRdb reanalysed the 5' RACE reads using MiXCR and keeps one entry per CDR3 protein. This sample has over 5,500 distinct CDR3 sequences, with 3% to 3.5% found just once. This clonotype has ten or more counts. Its matching antigen is unknown. Time point noted: sample taken at primary tumor resection. Unsorted whole RNA from tumor, nontumor lung or frozen PBMC underwent sequencing. Germline V CDR1 and CDR2: SGDLS, YYNGEE. CDR3 length: 16 amino acids. J gave up 6 bases and V 1 base, and 10 bases lay outside the gene matches. The starting material was lung tumor tissue, obtained at surgery. The chain joins TRBV9 to TRBJ2-1; 7 nucleotides align to TRBD2. The receptor comes from a male donor with early-stage non-small cell lung cancer. The DNA for the CDR3 is TGTGCCAGCAGCGTACATGGGGGGGTGAAGGGCAATGAGCAGTTCTTC. It yields the protein CASSVHGGVKGNEQFF.